This T cell receptor (beta chain) was recorded in a study of early stage breast cancer tumors. As for the study in general: Average read coverage per sample was 7.5 to 10-fold.

The germline CDR1 and CDR2 sequences are LNHDA and SQIVND (reference sequence). The CDR3 extends over 15 amino acids. J was trimmed by 7 bases and V by 7 bases; bases with no gene match: 6. This table comes from immunoSEQ multiplex PCR, and its TCRdb copy is limited to in-frame clones, with some not included. The repertoire includes 50,000 or so clones, roughly 80% of them detected once, and around 1.5% sits in the top ten. This clone was observed a handful of times. What it binds is unknown. The study, taken as a whole, reports: Compared with adjacent normal breast tissue, tumors showed roughly 2.5-fold greater T cell density and higher clonality. Unsorted bulk genomic DNA sequencing lacked pairing and functional marker data. Commonly generated sequences made up most enriched TCRB sequences shared between patients.

The J gene is TRBJ1-6, the V gene TRBV19; 11 nucleotides line up with TRBD1. This TCR was sampled from a person in their fifties or sixties with breast cancer. The sequenced sample consisted of blood. The CDR3 sequence is CASIGQGAANSPLHF. CDR3 nucleotide sequence: TGTGCCAGTATCGGACAGGGGGCGGCGAATTCACCCCTCCACTTT.